A selection of T cell receptor beta chains follows, all from one sample in a study of blood T cells in healthy people across ages. TCRdb re-derived calls from the 5' RACE reads in MiXCR, one entry per CDR3 protein. This sample has around 790,000 distinct CDR3 sequences, with approximately 44% found just once. The sequenced material came from blood. The receptors here all came from a man in his fifties or sixties in good health. The CDR3 runs from the conserved cysteine through the conserved F or W. The D gene is left open where the match is weak. Where a row states a size, it is once, few, many or the class of an expanded clone; other rows omit it.

TRBD1	TRBV6-5	TRBJ1-2	.	TGTGCCAGCAGCATAACCGGGACAGGAGCTAACTATGGCTACACCTTC	CASSITGTGANYGYTF
.	TRBV7-2	TRBJ1-1	.	TGTGCCAGCAGCTCCCGATGGGGCACTGAAGCTTTCTTT	CASSSRWGTEAFF
.	TRBV13	TRBJ2-7	few	TGTGCCAGCAGCTTAGGCCGGGGAGCCGGCTACGAGCAGTACTTC	CASSLGRGAGYEQYF
.	TRBV6-2/TRBV6-3	TRBJ2-2	.	TGTGCCAGCAGTTACCTTCAGGGATCCGGGGAGCTGTTTTTT	CASSYLQGSGELFF
.	TRBV4-3	TRBJ2-2	few	TGCGCCAGCAGCCAAGAACGGAGCGGCTACACCGGGGAGCTGTTTTTT	CASSQERSGYTGELFF
.	TRBV21-1	TRBJ2-2	.	TGTGCCAGCAGCAAAGCGCTTTTCGAGGACAGGGGGCCACCGAACACCGGGGAGCTGTTTTTT	CASSKALFEDRGPPNTGELFF
.	TRBV15	TRBJ2-1	.	TGTGCCACCAGCAGAGATATCGCTTTATCCGCGGCTGAGCAGTTCTTC	CATSRDIALSAAEQFF
.	TRBV30	TRBJ2-1	few	TGTGCCTGGAGTGGGGTGCGGGGAAACTACAATGAGCAGTTCTTC	CAWSGVRGNYNEQFF
TRBD1	TRBV24-1	TRBJ2-7	.	TGTGTCACCAGCGACCCACAGGGGGCCAACGAGCAGTACTTC	CVTSDPQGANEQYF
TRBD1	TRBV5-6	TRBJ1-1	.	TGTGCCAGCAGCTTGGCCGGGACAGGGCAAAGCACTGAAGCTTTCTTT	CASSLAGTGQSTEAFF
.	TRBV6-1	TRBJ2-7	.	TGTGCCACCAGGGGACCGAACTACGAGCAGTACTTC	CATRGPNYEQYF
TRBD1	TRBV6-6	TRBJ2-5	many	TGTGCCAGCAGTTACCTAGGGACAGGGCAAGAGACCCAGTACTTC	CASSYLGTGQETQYF
TRBD2	TRBV9	TRBJ2-1	.	TGTGCCAGCAGCGTATTTCTAGCGGGGGGTGACAATGAGCAGTTCTTC	CASSVFLAGGDNEQFF
.	TRBV6-5	TRBJ2-2	.	TGTGCCAGCAAAGAGGACAGCCATTCGGTAGGGGAGCTGTTTTTT	CASKEDSHSVGELFF
.	TRBV7-9	TRBJ2-4	many	TGTGCCAGCGTATCCTCCGGGGCTAACATTCAGTACTTC	CASVSSGANIQYF
.	TRBV28	TRBJ2-5	.	TGTGCCAGCAGTTCTGGGTCTAACCTTCAACAAGAGACCCAGTACTTC	CASSSGSNLQQETQYF
.	TRBV4-3	TRBJ1-2	.	TGCGCCAGCAGCCAACCCGGGACTCCCTATGGCTACACCTTC	CASSQPGTPYGYTF
TRBD1	TRBV4-1	TRBJ2-7	once	TGCGCCAGCAGCCAAGATGAAGGGACAGGCTACAATGAGCAGTACTTC	CASSQDEGTGYNEQYF
.	TRBV29-1	TRBJ2-3	.	TGCAGCGCCGTAGGGGGGGCTAGGCCAGATACGCAGTATTTT	CSAVGGARPDTQYF
.	TRBV6-6	TRBJ1-4	.	TGTGCCAGCAGTTACTCGCAGGGGCAGACGTTTTTT	CASSYSQGQTFF
.	TRBV7-6	TRBJ2-7	.	TGTGCCAGCAGCCGGAGTGGCAGGGAGGCCCAGTACTTC	CASSRSGREAQYF
.	TRBV4-3	TRBJ1-6	.	TGCGCCAGCAGCCAAGACCCCGGGCGACCCCTCCACTTT	CASSQDPGRPLHF
.	TRBV27	TRBJ2-1	.	TGTGCCAGCAGTTTCCCGGGGAGTGAGCAGTTCTTC	CASSFPGSEQFF
.	TRBV20-1	TRBJ2-7	once	TGCAGTGCCCTTCTGCTGGATCCGGTTTTTTACGAGCAGTACTTC	CSALLLDPVFYEQYF
TRBD2	TRBV7-2	TRBJ2-5	.	TGTGCCAGCAGCCGCGGACTAGCGGGGGGGAGAGAGACCCAGTACTTC	CASSRGLAGGRETQYF
.	TRBV24-1	TRBJ2-1	many	TGTGCCACCAGTGATCCCGTCGCGCAGCAGTTCTTC	CATSDPVAQQFF
.	TRBV7-9	TRBJ2-6	.	TGTGCCAGCAGCCCCGCGGGCAGGCCCTCTGGGGCCAACGTCCTGACTTTC	CASSPAGRPSGANVLTF
.	TRBV7-9	TRBJ2-1	few	TGTGCCAGCAGCTTAGCCCCAGGAGGCTCCTACAATGAGCAGTTCTTC	CASSLAPGGSYNEQFF
.	TRBV28	TRBJ2-5	few	TGTGCCAGCAGCCCATCCGGGCCGAGGGAGACCCAGTACTTC	CASSPSGPRETQYF
.	TRBV12-3/TRBV12-4	TRBJ2-7	many	TGTGCCAGCAGTTTAGTGGGGTACCCCTACGAGCAGTACTTC	CASSLVGYPYEQYF
TRBD1	TRBV6-6	TRBJ1-6	few	TGTGCCAGCAGTGGGACACAGGGGGGAAATTCACCCCTCCACTTT	CASSGTQGGNSPLHF
.	TRBV29-1	TRBJ2-3	.	TGCAGCGTTAAGAAAGACTCCAGGGCAGATACGCAGTATTTT	CSVKKDSRADTQYF
.	TRBV2	TRBJ2-2	.	TGTGCCAGCAGTGACCGAATACAGGGTACCGGGGAGCTGTTTTTT	CASSDRIQGTGELFF
.	TRBV20-1	TRBJ1-2	.	TGCAGTGCCAAGGCGGGGCGCGTCCGGGAGAACTATGGCTACACCTTC	CSAKAGRVRENYGYTF
.	TRBV11-2	TRBJ2-5	many	TGTGCCAGCAGCCGCGCAACGCCCCAAGAGACCCAGTACTTC	CASSRATPQETQYF
.	TRBV7-2	TRBJ2-5	few	TGTGCCAGCAGCCCCCAACTGACTAGATGGCAAGAGACCCAGTACTTC	CASSPQLTRWQETQYF
.	TRBV5-6	TRBJ2-5	.	TGTGCCAGCAGCTGGGCCGACGGAAACCAAGAGACCCAGTACTTC	CASSWADGNQETQYF
.	TRBV29-1	TRBJ1-1	.	TGCAGCGTTGGTCCCTCAGGGGCCAAAAACACTGAAGCTTTCTTT	CSVGPSGAKNTEAFF
.	TRBV4-1	TRBJ2-3	.	TGCGCCAGCAGCCAAGCAGGGTTTAGGGATACGCAGTATTTT	CASSQAGFRDTQYF
TRBD2	TRBV13	TRBJ2-5	few	TGTGCCAGCAGCGGGACTAGCGGGGATACTTACCAAGAGACCCAGTACTTC	CASSGTSGDTYQETQYF
.	TRBV20-1	TRBJ1-2	few	TGCAGTGCTAGGACGCCGAATGGCTACACCTTC	CSARTPNGYTF
.	TRBV12-3/TRBV12-4	TRBJ2-7	.	TGTGCCGGCAGTTTAGGACCTACCTACGAGCAGTACTTC	CAGSLGPTYEQYF
.	TRBV7-6	TRBJ2-6	.	TGTGCCAGCAGCTCCGAGGGACACCGGGGGGCCAACGTCCTGACTTTC	CASSSEGHRGANVLTF